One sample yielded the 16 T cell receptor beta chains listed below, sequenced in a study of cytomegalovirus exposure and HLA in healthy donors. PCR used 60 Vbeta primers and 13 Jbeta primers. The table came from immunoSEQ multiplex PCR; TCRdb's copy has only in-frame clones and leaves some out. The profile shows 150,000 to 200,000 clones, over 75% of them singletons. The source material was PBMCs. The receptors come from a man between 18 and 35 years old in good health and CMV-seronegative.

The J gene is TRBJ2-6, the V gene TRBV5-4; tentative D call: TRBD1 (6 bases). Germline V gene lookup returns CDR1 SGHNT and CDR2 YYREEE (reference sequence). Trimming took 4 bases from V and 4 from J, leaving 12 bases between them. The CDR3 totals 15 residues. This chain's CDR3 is CASSGRGGGANVLTF. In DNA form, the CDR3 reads TGTGCCAGCAGCGGCAGGGGCGGGGGGGCCAACGTCCTGACTTTC.

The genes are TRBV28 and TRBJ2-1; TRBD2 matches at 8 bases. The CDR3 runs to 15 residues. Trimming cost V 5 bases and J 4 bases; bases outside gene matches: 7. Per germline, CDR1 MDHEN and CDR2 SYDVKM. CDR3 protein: CASSETSGLYNEQFF. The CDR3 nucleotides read TGTGCCAGCAGTGAAACTAGCGGACTTTACAATGAGCAGTTCTTC.

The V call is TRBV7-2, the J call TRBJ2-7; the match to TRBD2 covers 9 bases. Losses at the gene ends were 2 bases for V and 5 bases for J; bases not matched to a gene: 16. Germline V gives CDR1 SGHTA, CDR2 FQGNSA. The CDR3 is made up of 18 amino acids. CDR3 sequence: CASSLSVPSAGGKDEQYF. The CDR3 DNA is TGTGCCAGCAGCTTATCCGTGCCTAGCGCGGGAGGGAAGGACGAGCAGTACTTC.

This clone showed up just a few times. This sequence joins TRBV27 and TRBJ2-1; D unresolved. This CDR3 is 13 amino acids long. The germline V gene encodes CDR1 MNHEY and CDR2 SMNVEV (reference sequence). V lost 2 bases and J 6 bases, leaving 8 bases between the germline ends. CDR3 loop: CASSLNVANEQFF. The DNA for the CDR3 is TGTGCCAGCAGTTTAAATGTGGCCAATGAGCAGTTCTTC.

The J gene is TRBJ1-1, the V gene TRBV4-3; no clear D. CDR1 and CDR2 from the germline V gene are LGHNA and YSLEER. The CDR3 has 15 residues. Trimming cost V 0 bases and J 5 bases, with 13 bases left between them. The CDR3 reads CASSQDADRGTEAFF. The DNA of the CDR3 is TGCGCCAGCAGCCAAGACGCCGATCGGGGAACTGAAGCTTTCTTT.

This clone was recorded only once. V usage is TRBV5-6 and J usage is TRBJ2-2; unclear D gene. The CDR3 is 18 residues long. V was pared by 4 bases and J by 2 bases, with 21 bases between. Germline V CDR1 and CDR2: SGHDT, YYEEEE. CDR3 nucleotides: TGTGCCAGCAGCCCAGAACGCCGCGACACACCCAACACCGGGGAGCTGTTTTTT. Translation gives CASSPERRDTPNTGELFF.

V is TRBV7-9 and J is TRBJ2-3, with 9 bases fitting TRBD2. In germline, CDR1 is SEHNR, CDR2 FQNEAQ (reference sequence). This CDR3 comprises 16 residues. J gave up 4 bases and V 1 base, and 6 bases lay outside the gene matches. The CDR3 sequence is CASSLGISGSPDTQYF. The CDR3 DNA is TGTGCCAGCAGCTTAGGGATTAGCGGGAGTCCAGATACGCAGTATTTT.

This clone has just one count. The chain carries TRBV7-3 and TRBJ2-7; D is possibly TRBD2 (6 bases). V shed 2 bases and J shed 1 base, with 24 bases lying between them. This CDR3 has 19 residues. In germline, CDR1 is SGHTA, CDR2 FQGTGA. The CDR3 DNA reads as TGTGCCAGCAGCTTATTCCCCCTGCGGGACCGAGGCCCATCCTACGAGCAGTACTTC. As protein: CASSLFPLRDRGPSYEQYF.

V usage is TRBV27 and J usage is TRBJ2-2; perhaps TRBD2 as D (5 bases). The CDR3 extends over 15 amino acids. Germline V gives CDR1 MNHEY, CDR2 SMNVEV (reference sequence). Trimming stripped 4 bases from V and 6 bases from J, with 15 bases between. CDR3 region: CASSSNPLGAGELFF. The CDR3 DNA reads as TGTGCCAGCAGTTCCAACCCCCTCGGGGCCGGGGAGCTGTTTTTT.

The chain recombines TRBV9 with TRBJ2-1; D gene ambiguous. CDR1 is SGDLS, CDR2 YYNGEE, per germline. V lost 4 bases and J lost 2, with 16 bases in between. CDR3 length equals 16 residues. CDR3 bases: TGTGCCAGCAGCTCTCCTTCGGGTTCAACCTACAATGAGCAGTTCTTC. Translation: CASSSPSGSTYNEQFF.

CDR3 sequence reads: CASSGGQSNTGELFF. In DNA, the CDR3 is TGTGCCAGCAGCGGGGGACAGTCTAACACCGGGGAGCTGTTTTTT. This rearrangement joins TRBV13 to TRBJ2-2, with 7 bases fitting TRBD1. Trimming at V came to 5 bases and at J to 2 bases, leaving 5 bases not matched to a gene. Germline CDR1 PRHDT, CDR2 FYEKMQ (reference sequence). The CDR3 is made up of 15 amino acids.

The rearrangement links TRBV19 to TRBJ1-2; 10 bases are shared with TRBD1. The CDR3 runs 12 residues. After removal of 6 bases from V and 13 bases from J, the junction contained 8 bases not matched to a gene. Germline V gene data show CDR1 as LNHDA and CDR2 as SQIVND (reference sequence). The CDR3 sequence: CASSQRDRGLTF. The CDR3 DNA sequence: TGTGCCAGTAGCCAGAGGGACAGGGGTCTCACCTTC.

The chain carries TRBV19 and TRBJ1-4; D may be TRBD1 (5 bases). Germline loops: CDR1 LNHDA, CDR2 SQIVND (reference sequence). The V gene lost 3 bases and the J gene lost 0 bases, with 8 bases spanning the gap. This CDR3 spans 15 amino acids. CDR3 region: CASSIDRTTNEKLFF. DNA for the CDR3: TGTGCCAGTAGTATCGACAGAACAACTAATGAAAAACTGTTTTTT.

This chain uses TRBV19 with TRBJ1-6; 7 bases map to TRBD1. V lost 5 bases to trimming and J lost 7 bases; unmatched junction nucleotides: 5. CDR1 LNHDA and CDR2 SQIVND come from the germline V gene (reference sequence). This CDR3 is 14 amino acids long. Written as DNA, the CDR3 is TGTGCCAGTAGTGCCGGGACAGTAAATTCACCCCTCCACTTT. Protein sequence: CASSAGTVNSPLHF.

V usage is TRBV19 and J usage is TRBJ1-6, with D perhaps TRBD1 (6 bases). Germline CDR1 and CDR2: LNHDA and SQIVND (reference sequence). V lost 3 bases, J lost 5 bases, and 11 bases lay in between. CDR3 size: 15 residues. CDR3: CASSILDSDNSPLHF. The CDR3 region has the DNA TGTGCCAGTAGTATCTTGGACAGCGATAATTCACCCCTCCACTTT.

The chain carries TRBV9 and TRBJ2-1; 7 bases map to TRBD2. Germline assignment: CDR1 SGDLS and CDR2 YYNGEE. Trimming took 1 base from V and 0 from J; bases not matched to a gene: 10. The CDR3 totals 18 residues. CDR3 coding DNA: TGTGCCAGCAGCGTAAGGGGTGTGTGGGGGGGCTCCTACAATGAGCAGTTCTTC. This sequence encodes CASSVRGVWGGSYNEQFF.